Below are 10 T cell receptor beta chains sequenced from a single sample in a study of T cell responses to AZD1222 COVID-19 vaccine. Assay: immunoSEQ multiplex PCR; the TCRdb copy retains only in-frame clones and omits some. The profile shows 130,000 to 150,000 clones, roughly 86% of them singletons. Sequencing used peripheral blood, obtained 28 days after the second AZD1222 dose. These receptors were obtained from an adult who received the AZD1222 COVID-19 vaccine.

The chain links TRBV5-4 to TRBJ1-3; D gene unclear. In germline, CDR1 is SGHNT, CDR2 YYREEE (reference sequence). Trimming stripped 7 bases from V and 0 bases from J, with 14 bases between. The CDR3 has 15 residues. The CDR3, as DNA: TGTGCCAGCTGGGCGGCGGACTCCTCTGGAAACACCATATATTTT. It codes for CASWAADSSGNTIYF.

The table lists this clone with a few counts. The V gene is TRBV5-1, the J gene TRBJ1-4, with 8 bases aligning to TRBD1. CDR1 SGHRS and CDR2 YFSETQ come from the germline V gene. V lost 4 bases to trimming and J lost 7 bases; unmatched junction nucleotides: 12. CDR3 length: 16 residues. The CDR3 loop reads CASSRTLQGGTEKLFF. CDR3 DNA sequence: TGCGCCAGCAGCCGAACGCTACAGGGGGGAACTGAAAAACTGTTTTTT.

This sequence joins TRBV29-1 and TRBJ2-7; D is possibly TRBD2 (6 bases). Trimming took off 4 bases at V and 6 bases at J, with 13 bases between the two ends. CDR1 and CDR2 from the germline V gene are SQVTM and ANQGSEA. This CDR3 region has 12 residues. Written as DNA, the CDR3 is TGCAGCGTTGGAACGGGGGTCGGCGAGCAGTACTTC. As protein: CSVGTGVGEQYF.

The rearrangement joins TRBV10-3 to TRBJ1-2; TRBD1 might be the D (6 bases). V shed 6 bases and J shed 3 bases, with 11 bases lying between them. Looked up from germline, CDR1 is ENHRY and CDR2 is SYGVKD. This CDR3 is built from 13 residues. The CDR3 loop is CAISRGIYYGYTF. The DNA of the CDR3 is TGTGCCATCAGCAGGGGTATTTACTATGGCTACACCTTC.

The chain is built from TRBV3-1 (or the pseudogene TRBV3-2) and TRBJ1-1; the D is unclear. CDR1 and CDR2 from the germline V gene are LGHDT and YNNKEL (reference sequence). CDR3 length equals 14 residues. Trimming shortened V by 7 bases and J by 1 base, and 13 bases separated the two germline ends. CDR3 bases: TGTGCCAGCACCCACACCCATGGGAACACTGAAGCTTTCTTT. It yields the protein CASTHTHGNTEAFF.

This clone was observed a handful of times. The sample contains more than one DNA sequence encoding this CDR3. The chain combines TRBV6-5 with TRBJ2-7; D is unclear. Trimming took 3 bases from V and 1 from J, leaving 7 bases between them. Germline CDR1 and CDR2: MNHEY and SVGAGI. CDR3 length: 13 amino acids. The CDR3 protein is CASSYRESYEQYF. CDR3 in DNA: TGTGCCAGCAGTTATAGAGAATCCTACGAGCAGTACTTC.

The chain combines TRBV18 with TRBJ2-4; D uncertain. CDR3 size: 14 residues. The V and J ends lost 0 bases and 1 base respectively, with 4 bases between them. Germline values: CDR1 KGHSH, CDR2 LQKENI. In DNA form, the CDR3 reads TGTGCCAGCTCACCACCAGGGGCCAAAAACATTCAGTACTTC. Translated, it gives CASSPPGAKNIQYF.

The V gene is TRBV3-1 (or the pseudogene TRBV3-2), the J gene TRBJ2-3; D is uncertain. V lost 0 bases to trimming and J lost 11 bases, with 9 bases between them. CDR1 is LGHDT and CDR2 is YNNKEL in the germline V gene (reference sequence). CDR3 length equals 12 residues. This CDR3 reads CASSQDFSGQYF. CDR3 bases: TGTGCCAGCAGCCAAGATTTTTCGGGGCAGTATTTT.

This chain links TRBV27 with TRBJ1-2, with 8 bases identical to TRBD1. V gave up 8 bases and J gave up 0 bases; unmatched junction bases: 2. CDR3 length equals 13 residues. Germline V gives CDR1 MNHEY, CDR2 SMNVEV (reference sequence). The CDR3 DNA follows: TGTGCCAGCCGGGGACAGGCTAACTATGGCTACACCTTC. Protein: CASRGQANYGYTF.

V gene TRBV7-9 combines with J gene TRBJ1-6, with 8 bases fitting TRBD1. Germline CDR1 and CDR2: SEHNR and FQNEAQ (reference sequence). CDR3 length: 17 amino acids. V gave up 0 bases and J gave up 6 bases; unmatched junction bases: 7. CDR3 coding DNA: TGTGCCAGCAGCTTAGCCCCCCCGGGACAGGTTAATTCACCCCTCCACTTT. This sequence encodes CASSLAPPGQVNSPLHF.